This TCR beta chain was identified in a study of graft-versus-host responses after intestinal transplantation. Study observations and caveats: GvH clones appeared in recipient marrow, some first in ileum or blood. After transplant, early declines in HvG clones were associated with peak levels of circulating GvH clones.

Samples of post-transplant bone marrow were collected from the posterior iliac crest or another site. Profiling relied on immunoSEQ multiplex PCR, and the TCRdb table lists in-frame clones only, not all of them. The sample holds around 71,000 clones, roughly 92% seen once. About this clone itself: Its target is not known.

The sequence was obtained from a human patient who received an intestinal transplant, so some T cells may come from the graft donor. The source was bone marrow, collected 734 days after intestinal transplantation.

The CDR3 nucleotides read TGCGCCAGCAGCCGCACTAGCTACACAGATACGCAGTATTTT. This sequence encodes CASSRTSYTDTQYF. The chain combines TRBV4-1 with TRBJ2-3; D perhaps matches TRBD2 (6 bases). Germline values: CDR1 MGHRA, CDR2 YSYEKL. CDR3 length: 14 amino acids. Trimming removed 4 bases from V and 2 bases from J, with 10 bases in between.